This T cell receptor beta chain was found in a study of cytomegalovirus exposure and HLA in healthy donors. Study-wide findings and caveats: There were a few CMV-associated chains whose specificity for CMV antigens was confirmed in vitro.

The J segment lost 6 bases and the V segment lost 4 bases, leaving 2 bases of the junction unmatched. Germline CDR1 MNHEY, CDR2 SVGAGI. This CDR3 has 12 amino acids. Concerning this clone: Its antigen remains unknown.

The PCR used 60 Vbeta and 13 Jbeta primers. Original analysis: The authors later counted approximately 80 million unique TCR beta chains, about 11 million of them shared. Data came from immunoSEQ multiplex PCR; TCRdb stores just in-frame clones and leaves some out. That table gives V, J and clone size, and the DNA gave D and trimming. Among about 18,000 clones, more than 65% were seen once, and the ten largest hold 3.5% to 4.5%. The source is a man aged 18-30 years in good health and CMV-seronegative. This chain connects TRBV6-5 to TRBJ1-1, with TRBD1 identical over 7 bases. Sequenced: PBMCs. The CDR3 protein is CASSSQGAEAFF. In DNA form, the CDR3 reads TGTGCCAGCAGTTCCCAGGGGGCTGAAGCTTTCTTT.